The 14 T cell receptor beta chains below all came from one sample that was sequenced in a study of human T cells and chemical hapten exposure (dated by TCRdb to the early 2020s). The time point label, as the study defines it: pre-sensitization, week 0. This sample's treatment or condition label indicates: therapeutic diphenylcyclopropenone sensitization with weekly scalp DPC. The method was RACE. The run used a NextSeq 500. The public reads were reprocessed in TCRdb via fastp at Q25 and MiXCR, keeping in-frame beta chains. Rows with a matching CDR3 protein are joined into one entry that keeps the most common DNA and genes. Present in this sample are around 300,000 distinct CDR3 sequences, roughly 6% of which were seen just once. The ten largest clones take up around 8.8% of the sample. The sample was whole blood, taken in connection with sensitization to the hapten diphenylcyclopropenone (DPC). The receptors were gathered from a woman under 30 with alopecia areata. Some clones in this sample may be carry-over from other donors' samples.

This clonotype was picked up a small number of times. The CDR3 spells CASSERRVGQPQHF. DNA for the CDR3: TGTGCCAGCAGTGAAAGGAGGGTGGGTCAGCCCCAGCATTTT. The J gene is TRBJ1-5, the V gene TRBV2; no definite D call. Trimming removed 2 bases from V and 6 bases from J, with 11 bases in between. The CDR3 extends over 14 amino acids. CDR1 is SNHLY and CDR2 is FYNNEI in the germline V gene.

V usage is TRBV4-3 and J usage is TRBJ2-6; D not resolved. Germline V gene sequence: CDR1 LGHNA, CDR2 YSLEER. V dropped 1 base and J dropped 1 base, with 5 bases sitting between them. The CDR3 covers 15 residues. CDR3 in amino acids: CASSQGISGANVLTF. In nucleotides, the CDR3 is TGCGCCAGCAGCCAAGGAATTTCTGGGGCCAACGTCCTGACTTTC.

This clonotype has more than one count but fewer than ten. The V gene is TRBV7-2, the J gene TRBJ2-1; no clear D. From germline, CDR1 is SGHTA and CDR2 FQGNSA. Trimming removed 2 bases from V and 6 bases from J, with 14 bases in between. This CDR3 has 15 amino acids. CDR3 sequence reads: CASSLRFLAVNEQFF. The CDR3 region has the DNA TGTGCCAGCAGCTTACGGTTTTTAGCTGTCAATGAGCAGTTCTTC.

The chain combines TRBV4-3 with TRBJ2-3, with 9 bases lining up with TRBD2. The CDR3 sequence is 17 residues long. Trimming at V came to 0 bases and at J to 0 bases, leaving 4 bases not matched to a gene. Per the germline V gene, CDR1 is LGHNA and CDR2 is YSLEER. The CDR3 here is CASSQESGGISTDTQYF. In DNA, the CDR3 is TGCGCCAGCAGCCAAGAAAGCGGGGGGATTAGCACAGATACGCAGTATTTT.

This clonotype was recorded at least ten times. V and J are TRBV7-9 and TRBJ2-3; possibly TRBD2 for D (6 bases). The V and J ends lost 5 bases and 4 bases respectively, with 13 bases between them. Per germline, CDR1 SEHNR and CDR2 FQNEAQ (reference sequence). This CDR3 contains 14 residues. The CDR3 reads CASSRDSRPDTQYF. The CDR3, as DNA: TGTGCCAGCAGCCGGGACTCCCGACCAGATACGCAGTATTTT.

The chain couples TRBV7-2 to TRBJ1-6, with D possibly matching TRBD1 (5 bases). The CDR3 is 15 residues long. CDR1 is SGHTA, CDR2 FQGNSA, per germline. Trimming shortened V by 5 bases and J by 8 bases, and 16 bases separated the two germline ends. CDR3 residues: CASSHTGLYDSPLHF. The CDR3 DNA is TGTGCCAGCAGCCATACGGGACTTTATGATTCACCCCTCCACTTT.

The CDR3 DNA is TGTGCCAGCAGCCAGAGAACAGCGGGGGACTATGGCTACACCTTC. This codes for CASSQRTAGDYGYTF. The chain combines TRBV11-2 with TRBJ1-2, with D perhaps matching TRBD1 (5 bases). In germline, CDR1 is SGHAT, CDR2 FQNNGV. The CDR3 spans 15 residues. Deletions cut 5 bases from V and 3 bases from J, with 16 bases between.

This chain's CDR3 is CASSFTGGAGNTEAFF. CDR3 DNA sequence: TGTGCCAGCAGCTTCACAGGGGGCGCGGGGAACACTGAAGCTTTCTTT. This chain links TRBV7-2 with TRBJ1-1; 9 bases are a match to TRBD1. CDR1 and CDR2 from the germline V gene are SGHTA and FQGNSA. The CDR3 length is 16 residues. The V gene end was trimmed by 3 bases and the J gene end by 1 base; junction bases not matched to a gene: 6.

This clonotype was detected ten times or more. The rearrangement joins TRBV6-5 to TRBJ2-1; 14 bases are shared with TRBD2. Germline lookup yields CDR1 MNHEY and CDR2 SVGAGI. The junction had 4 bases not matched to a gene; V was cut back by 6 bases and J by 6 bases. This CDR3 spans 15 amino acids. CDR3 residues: CASRPTSGGANEQFF. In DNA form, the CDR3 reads TGTGCCAGCAGACCGACTAGCGGGGGGGCCAATGAGCAGTTCTTC.

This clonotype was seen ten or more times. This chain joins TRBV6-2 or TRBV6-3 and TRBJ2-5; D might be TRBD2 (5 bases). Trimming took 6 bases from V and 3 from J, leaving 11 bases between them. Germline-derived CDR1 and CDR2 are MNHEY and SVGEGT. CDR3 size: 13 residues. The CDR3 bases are TGTGCCAGCAGCTTGAGGCGGGAAGAGACCCAGTACTTC. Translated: CASSLRREETQYF.

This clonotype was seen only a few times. The CDR3 region has the DNA TGTGCCACCAGCAGAGAAGACAACTCCTACGAGCAGTACTTC. This encodes CATSREDNSYEQYF. V gene TRBV15 combines with J gene TRBJ2-7; D gene ambiguous. The CDR3 spans 14 residues. V gave up 0 bases and J gave up 0 bases, with 6 bases separating them. From germline, CDR1 is LNHNV and CDR2 YYDKDF (reference sequence).

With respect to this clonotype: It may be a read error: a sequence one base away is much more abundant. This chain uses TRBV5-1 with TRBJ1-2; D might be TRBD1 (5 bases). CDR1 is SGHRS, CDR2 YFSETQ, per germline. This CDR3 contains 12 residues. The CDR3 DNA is TGCGCCAGCGGCTTGGCAGGGAACGGCTACACCTTC. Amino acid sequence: CASGLAGNGYTF.

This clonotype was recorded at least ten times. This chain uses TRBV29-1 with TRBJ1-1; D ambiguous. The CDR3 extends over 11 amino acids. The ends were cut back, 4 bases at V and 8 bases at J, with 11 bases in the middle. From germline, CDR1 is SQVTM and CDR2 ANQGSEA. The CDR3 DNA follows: TGCAGCGTTGTGGGGTTCTCAGAAGCTTTCTTT. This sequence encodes CSVVGFSEAFF.

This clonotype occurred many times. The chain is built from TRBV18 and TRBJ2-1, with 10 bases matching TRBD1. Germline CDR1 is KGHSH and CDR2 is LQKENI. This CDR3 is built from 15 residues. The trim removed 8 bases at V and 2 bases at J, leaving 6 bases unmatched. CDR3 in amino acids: CASPSGTGAYNEQFF. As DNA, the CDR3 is TGTGCCAGCCCATCCGGGACAGGGGCCTACAATGAGCAGTTCTTC. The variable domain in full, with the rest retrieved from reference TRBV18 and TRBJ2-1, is NAGVMQNPRHLVRRRGQEARLRCSPMKGHSHVYWYRQLPEEGLKFMVYLQKENIIDESGMPKERFSAEFPKEGPSILRIQQVVRGDSAAYFCASPSGTGAYNEQFFGPGTRLTVL.